Each of the 17 T cell receptor beta chains below was sequenced from the same sample in a study of cytomegalovirus exposure and HLA in healthy donors. The PCR contained 60 Vbeta and 13 Jbeta primers. Here immunoSEQ multiplex PCR was the method, and the copy in TCRdb shows in-frame clones only, minus some. The repertoire includes about 150,000 clones, just under 85% of them detected once, and roughly 5.2% sits in the top ten. Source material: PBMCs. The source is a girl between 5 and 17 years old in good health and CMV-seropositive.

The chain employs TRBV2 and TRBJ2-2, with 10 bases matching TRBD1. The CDR3 is made up of 15 amino acids. Trimming at V came to 9 bases and at J to 7 bases, leaving 11 bases not matched to a gene. CDR1 and CDR2 from the germline V gene are SNHLY and FYNNEI. The CDR3 DNA reads as TGTGCCAGGGCAAAAGGACAGGGGGTTGTCGGGGAGCTGTTTTTT. Protein: CARAKGQGVVGELFF.

The gene calls are TRBV5-1 and TRBJ2-2; TRBD2 matches at 8 bases. The CDR3 covers 14 residues. V dropped 3 bases and J dropped 6; count of bases not matched to a gene: 4. CDR1 and CDR2 from the germline V gene are SGHRS and YFSETQ. CDR3 bases: TGCGCCAGCAGCTCCGGACTAGCTCCCGGGGAGCTGTTTTTT. It encodes CASSSGLAPGELFF.

The chain has TRBV30 and TRBJ1-1, with 7 bases identical to TRBD1. Trimming at V came to 2 bases and at J to 1 base, leaving 7 bases not matched to a gene. The length of the CDR3 is 15 residues. Germline V gives CDR1 GTSNPN, CDR2 SVGIG (reference sequence). The CDR3 region has the DNA TGTGCCTGGAGTACCCCCGGGACAGAGAACACTGAAGCTTTCTTT. Translated: CAWSTPGTENTEAFF.

This rearrangement joins TRBV27 to TRBJ2-7, with 10 bases that match TRBD2. In germline, CDR1 is MNHEY, CDR2 SMNVEV (reference sequence). The length of the CDR3 is 17 residues. V shed 9 bases and J 2 bases; nucleotides not matched to a gene: 16. The CDR3: CARQILAGTQRAYEQYF. CDR3 coding DNA: TGTGCCAGACAAATACTAGCGGGGACCCAGAGAGCCTACGAGCAGTACTTC.

The gene calls are TRBV9 and TRBJ1-4; TRBD1 aligns across 9 bases. Germline V CDR1 and CDR2: SGDLS, YYNGEE. CDR3 length equals 14 residues. J gave up 4 bases and V 3 bases, and 1 base lay outside the gene matches. CDR3 coding DNA: TGTGCCAGCAGCGCGGACAGGGGTAATGAAAAACTGTTTTTT. As protein: CASSADRGNEKLFF.

V is TRBV19 and J is TRBJ2-6; a possible D gene is TRBD1 (6 bases). Trimming pared 1 base from V and 0 bases from J, leaving 10 bases between. Germline V lookup: CDR1 LNHDA, CDR2 SQIVND (reference sequence). This CDR3 comprises 17 residues. In nucleotides, the CDR3 is TGTGCCAGTAGTATAGGGACAGTCCGCTCTGGGGCCAACGTCCTGACTTTC. Its translation: CASSIGTVRSGANVLTF.

The chain combines TRBV7-8 with TRBJ2-1, with D maybe TRBD1 (5 bases). Trimming removed 5 bases at V and 8 bases at J, with 25 bases between. CDR1 is SGHVS, CDR2 FQNEAQ, per germline. This CDR3 is 17 amino acids long. CDR3 sequence (DNA): TGTGCCAGCAGCCCTAGGGGCGGTACTCATACGGCGGATGAGCAGTTCTTC. Translating it yields CASSPRGGTHTADEQFF.

The DNA for the CDR3 is TGTGCCAGCAGTGTACGGGAAAATAATTCACCCCTCCACTTT. This sequence encodes CASSVRENNSPLHF. This sequence joins TRBV27 and TRBJ1-6; D gene uncertain. The CDR3 extends over 14 amino acids. Germline CDR1 MNHEY, CDR2 SMNVEV (reference sequence). V lost 5 bases to trimming and J lost 5 bases, with 10 bases between them.

Comments on this clone: Other DNA sequences from this sample encode an identical CDR3 as well. V is TRBV2 and J is TRBJ2-1; 14 bases align to TRBD2. V dropped 6 bases and J dropped 2; count of bases not matched to a gene: 6. The CDR3 runs 17 residues. Germline V CDR1 and CDR2: SNHLY, FYNNEI. The CDR3 reads CASRDLGLAGAYNEQFF. The CDR3 DNA reads as TGTGCCAGCAGAGACCTGGGACTAGCGGGGGCCTACAATGAGCAGTTCTTC.

The V gene is TRBV5-1, the J gene TRBJ1-5; D is uncertain. This CDR3 is 15 amino acids long. Trimming took off 4 bases at V and 0 bases at J, with 11 bases between the two ends. Per germline, CDR1 SGHRS and CDR2 YFSETQ. This CDR3 is CASSLLPNSNQPQHF. CDR3 sequence (DNA): TGCGCCAGCAGCCTATTACCCAATAGCAATCAGCCCCAGCATTTT.

This clone was seen a single time. One junction end does not reproduce the germline sequence, and a read error may be involved. Written as DNA, the CDR3 is TGTGCCAGCAGCGTAGGTGTGGGCAGAGCCAAAAACAGTCAGTACTTC. This sequence encodes CASSVGVGRAKNSQYF. The rearrangement joins TRBV9 to TRBJ2-4; D is unclear. This CDR3 is 16 amino acids long. Germline V gene lookup returns CDR1 SGDLS and CDR2 YYNGEE.

This clone was recorded only once. The chain combines TRBV13 with TRBJ1-1; D may be TRBD1 (5 bases). Trimming cost V 5 bases and J 1 base, with 11 bases left between them. The CDR3 spans 14 residues. The germline V gene encodes CDR1 PRHDT and CDR2 FYEKMQ (reference sequence). This CDR3 is CASSQGLRNTEAFF. The CDR3 nucleotides read TGTGCCAGCAGCCAGGGACTGCGGAACACTGAAGCTTTCTTT.

In regard to this clone: Other DNA sequences in this sample translate to the same CDR3. This chain connects TRBV6-5 to TRBJ1-1; tentatively, D is TRBD1 (6 bases). Germline V gene lookup returns CDR1 MNHEY and CDR2 SVGAGI. V lost 4 bases to trimming and J lost 4 bases, with 13 bases between them. This CDR3 is 14 amino acids long. The CDR3, as DNA: TGTGCCAGCAGTTCGGGACAAGGAGGCACTGAAGCTTTCTTT. It specifies CASSSGQGGTEAFF.

The gene calls are TRBV28 and TRBJ2-3, with 11 bases lining up with TRBD1. V lost 6 bases, J lost 2 bases, and 7 bases stayed unmatched. This CDR3 spans 16 amino acids. CDR1 is MDHEN, CDR2 SYDVKM, per germline. CDR3 sequence (DNA): TGTGCCAGCAGCCCCTGGACAGGGGGCCTCACAGATACGCAGTATTTT. This codes for CASSPWTGGLTDTQYF.

This sequence joins TRBV11-3 and TRBJ2-1; possible D gene TRBD2, 6 bases. Germline V gene lookup returns CDR1 SGHNT and CDR2 YENEEA. V lost 3 bases and J 0 bases, leaving 6 bases between the germline ends. The CDR3 is 14 amino acids. The CDR3 coding sequence is TGTGCCAGCAGCTTGGGGGGCTCCTACAATGAGCAGTTCTTC. Protein: CASSLGGSYNEQFF.

The CDR3 region is CASSLVARGGYTF. The CDR3 DNA is TGTGCCAGCAGCTTAGTAGCGCGCGGTGGCTACACCTTC. The chain carries TRBV7-9 and TRBJ1-2, with D unclear. CDR1 and CDR2 from the germline V gene are SEHNR and FQNEAQ (reference sequence). The CDR3 has 13 amino acids. Trimming stripped 1 base from V and 7 bases from J, with 10 bases between.

The chain joins TRBV7-3 to TRBJ1-6; no clear D gene. Germline V gives CDR1 SGHTA, CDR2 FQGTGA. The CDR3 extends over 14 amino acids. Trimming shortened V by 5 bases and J by 7 bases, and 12 bases separated the two germline ends. CDR3 residues: CASSAGSPNSPLHF. The CDR3, as DNA: TGTGCCAGCAGCGCGGGATCTCCGAATTCACCCCTCCACTTT.